One sample yielded the 3 T cell receptor beta chains listed below, sequenced in a study of blood T cell repertoires in COVID-19. Data came from immunoSEQ multiplex PCR; TCRdb stores just in-frame clones and leaves some out. The sample yields approximately 100,000 clones, approximately 86% seen once. Specimen: PBMCs or T cells enriched from blood (not recorded which). Receptor source: a woman in her forties or fifties who had recovered from COVID-19.

The chain links TRBV11-3 to TRBJ2-1; a possible D gene is TRBD2 (5 bases). The CDR3 has 15 amino acids. V was trimmed by 5 bases and J by 0 bases, leaving 11 bases between them. Germline V gives CDR1 SGHNT, CDR2 YENEEA. The CDR3 DNA is TGTGCCAGCAGCCCAACTAGTTTCTCCTACAATGAGCAGTTCTTC. This sequence encodes CASSPTSFSYNEQFF. The entire variable domain, with the rest obtained from reference TRBV11-3 and TRBJ2-1, is as follows: EAGVVQSPRYKIIEKKQPVAFWCNPISGHNTLYWYLQNLGQGPELLIRYENEEAVDDSQLPKDRFSAERLKGVDSTLKIQPAELGDSAVYLCASSPTSFSYNEQFFGPGTRLTVL.

The V and J genes are TRBV5-4 and TRBJ2-7, with D possibly being TRBD1 (5 bases). The CDR3 is 13 residues long. Between the trimmed V and J ends, which lost 6 bases and 0 bases, there was a span of 10 bases. Germline-derived CDR1 and CDR2 are SGHNT and YYREEE (reference sequence). The chain's CDR3 is CASTQGASYEQYF. As DNA, the CDR3 is TGTGCCAGCACCCAGGGTGCCTCCTACGAGCAGTACTTC. The variable domain in full, with the rest retrieved from reference TRBV5-4 and TRBJ2-7, is ETGVTQSPTHLIKTRGQQVTLRCSSQSGHNTVSWYQQALGQGPQFIFQYYREEENGRGNFPPRFSGLQFPNYSSELNVNALELDDSALYLCASTQGASYEQYFGPGTRLTVT.

The chain joins TRBV3-1 (or the pseudogene TRBV3-2) to TRBJ1-2; D is unclear. The CDR3 covers 11 residues. CDR1 and CDR2 (germline): LGHDT, YNNKEL (reference sequence). With 0 bases removed from V and 8 bases from J, the gap between germline ends came to 4 bases. The DNA for the CDR3 is TGTGCCAGCAGCCAAGATCGGGGCTACACCTTC. Encoded protein: CASSQDRGYTF.